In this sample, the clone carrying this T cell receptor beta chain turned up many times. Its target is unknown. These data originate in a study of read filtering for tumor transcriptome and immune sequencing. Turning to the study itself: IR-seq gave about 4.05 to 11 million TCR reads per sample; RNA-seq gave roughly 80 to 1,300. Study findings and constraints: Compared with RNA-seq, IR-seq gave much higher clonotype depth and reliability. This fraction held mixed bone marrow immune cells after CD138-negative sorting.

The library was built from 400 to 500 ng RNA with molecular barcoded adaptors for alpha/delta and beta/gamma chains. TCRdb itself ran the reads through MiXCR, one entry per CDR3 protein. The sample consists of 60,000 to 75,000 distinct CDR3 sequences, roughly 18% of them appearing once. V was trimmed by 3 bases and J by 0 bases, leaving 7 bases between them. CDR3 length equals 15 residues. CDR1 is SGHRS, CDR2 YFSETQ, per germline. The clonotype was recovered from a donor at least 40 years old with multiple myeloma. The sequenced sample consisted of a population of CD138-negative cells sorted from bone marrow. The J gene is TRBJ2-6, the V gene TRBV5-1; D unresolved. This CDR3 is CASSSGGSGANVLTF. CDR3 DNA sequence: TGCGCCAGCAGCTCCGGTGGCTCTGGGGCCAACGTCCTGACTTTC.